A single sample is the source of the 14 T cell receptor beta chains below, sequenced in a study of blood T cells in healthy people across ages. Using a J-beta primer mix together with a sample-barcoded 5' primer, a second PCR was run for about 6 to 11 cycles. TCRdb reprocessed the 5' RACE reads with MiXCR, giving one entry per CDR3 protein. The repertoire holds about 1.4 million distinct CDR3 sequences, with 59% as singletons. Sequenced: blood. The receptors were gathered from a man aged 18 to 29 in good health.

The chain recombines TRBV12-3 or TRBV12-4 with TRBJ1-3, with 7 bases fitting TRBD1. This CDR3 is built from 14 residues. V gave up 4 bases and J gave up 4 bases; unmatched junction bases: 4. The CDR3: CASSWGQPGNTIYF. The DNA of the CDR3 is TGTGCCAGCAGTTGGGGACAGCCGGGAAACACCATATATTTT.

The CDR3, as DNA: TGTGCCAGCAGTGATATCGGGGAAAAGGGATATGGCTACACCTTC. Translating it yields CASSDIGEKGYGYTF. The chain joins TRBV2 to TRBJ1-2; D gene ambiguous. The CDR3 runs to 15 residues. Trimming took 3 bases from V and 5 from J, leaving 16 bases between them. Per germline, CDR1 SNHLY and CDR2 FYNNEI.

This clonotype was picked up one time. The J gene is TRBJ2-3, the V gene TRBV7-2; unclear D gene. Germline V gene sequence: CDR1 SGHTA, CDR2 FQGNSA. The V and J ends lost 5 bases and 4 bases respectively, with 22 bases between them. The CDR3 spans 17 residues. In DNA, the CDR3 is TGTGCCAGCAGCCTTACGAATCTGGGATCACACGCAGATACGCAGTATTTT. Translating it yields CASSLTNLGSHADTQYF.

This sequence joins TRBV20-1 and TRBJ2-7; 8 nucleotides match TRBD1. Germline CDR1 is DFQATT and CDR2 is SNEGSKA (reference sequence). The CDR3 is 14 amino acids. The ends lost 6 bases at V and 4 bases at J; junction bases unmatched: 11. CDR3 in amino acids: CSAHSDRAQYEQYF. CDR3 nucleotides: TGCAGTGCCCACTCGGACAGGGCCCAGTACGAGCAGTACTTC.

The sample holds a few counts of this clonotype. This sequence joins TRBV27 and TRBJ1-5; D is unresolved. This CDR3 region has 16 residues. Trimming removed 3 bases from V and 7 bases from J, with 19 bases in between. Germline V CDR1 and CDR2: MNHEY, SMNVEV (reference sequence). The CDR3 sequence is CASSFVRTPTGQPQHF. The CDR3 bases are TGTGCCAGCAGTTTCGTTCGCACACCCACGGGGCAGCCCCAGCATTTT.

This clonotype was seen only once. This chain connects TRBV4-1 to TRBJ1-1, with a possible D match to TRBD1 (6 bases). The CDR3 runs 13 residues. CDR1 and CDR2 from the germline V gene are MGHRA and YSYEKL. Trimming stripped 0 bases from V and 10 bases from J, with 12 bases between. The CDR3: CASSQDRQVRAFF. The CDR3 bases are TGCGCCAGCAGCCAAGATCGACAGGTACGAGCTTTCTTT.

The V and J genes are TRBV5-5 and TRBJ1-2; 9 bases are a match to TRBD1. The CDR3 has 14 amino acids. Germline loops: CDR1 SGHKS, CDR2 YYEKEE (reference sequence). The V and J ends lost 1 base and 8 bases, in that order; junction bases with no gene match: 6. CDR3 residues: CASSLWTGDRGYTF. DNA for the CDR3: TGTGCCAGCAGCTTGTGGACAGGGGATAGGGGCTACACCTTC.

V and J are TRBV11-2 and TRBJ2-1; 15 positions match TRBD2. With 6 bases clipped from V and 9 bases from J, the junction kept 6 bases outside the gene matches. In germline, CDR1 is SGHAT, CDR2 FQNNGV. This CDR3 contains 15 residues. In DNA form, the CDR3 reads TGTGCCAGCAGTCGAATGGGACTAGCGGGAGGTGAGCAGTTCTTC. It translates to CASSRMGLAGGEQFF.

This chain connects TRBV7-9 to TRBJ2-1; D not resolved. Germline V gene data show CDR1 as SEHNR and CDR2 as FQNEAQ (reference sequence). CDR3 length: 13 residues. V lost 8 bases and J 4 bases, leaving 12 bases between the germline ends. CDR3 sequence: CASSPPAYNEQFF. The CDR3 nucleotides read TGTGCCAGCTCACCACCAGCGTACAATGAGCAGTTCTTC.

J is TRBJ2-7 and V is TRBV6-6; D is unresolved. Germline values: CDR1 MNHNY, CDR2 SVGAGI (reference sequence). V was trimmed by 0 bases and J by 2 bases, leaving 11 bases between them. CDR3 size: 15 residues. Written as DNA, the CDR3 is TGTGCCAGCAGTTACTCGCACCCCAGAGCCTACGAGCAGTACTTC. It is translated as CASSYSHPRAYEQYF.

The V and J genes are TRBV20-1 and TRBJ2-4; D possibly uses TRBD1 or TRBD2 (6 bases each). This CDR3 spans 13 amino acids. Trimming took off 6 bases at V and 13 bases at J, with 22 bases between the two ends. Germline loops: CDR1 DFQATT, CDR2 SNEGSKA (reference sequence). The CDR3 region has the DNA TGCAGTGCCCCCCTGGGGGGCCCAACCGGGCAGTACTTC. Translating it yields CSAPLGGPTGQYF.

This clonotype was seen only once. The CDR3 region is CASSGGQVADTQYF. CDR3 in DNA: TGCGCCAGCAGCGGAGGACAGGTCGCAGATACGCAGTATTTT. The chain employs TRBV5-1 and TRBJ2-3; 7 nucleotides agree with TRBD1. CDR1 is SGHRS, CDR2 YFSETQ, per germline. Trimming took 4 bases from V and 4 from J; bases not matched to a gene: 6. The CDR3 extends over 14 amino acids.

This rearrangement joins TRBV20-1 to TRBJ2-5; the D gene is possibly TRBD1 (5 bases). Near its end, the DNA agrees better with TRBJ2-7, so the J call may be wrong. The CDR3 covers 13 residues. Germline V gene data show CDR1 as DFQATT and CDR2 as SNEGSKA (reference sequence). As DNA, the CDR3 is TGCAGTGCCTCCTTGGGGCAGGCATACGAGCAGTACTTC. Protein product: CSASLGQAYEQYF.

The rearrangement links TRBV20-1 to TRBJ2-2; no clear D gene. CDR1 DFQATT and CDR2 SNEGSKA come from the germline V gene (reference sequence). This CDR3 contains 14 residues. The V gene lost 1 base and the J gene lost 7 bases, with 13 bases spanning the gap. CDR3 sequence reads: CSARGSLDGGELFF. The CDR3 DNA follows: TGCAGTGCTAGAGGCTCGCTAGATGGCGGGGAGCTGTTTTTT.